This T cell receptor beta chain was profiled in a study of T cell repertoires in ileal Crohn's disease (dated by TCRdb to between 2018 and 2021). The study in broad terms: The median duration of disease was approximately eight years, and at the time of surgery 30% to 35% of patients were active smokers. Endoscopic postoperative recurrence was defined as a Rutgeerts score above i0. TCR repertoire analysis was done in some 60 Crohn's disease patients from a prospective multicentre cohort. Postoperative therapy was given to about half of the patients, with thiopurines administered to ten to eleven patients and anti-TNF agents administered to some 20 patients. A total of about 170 mucosal samples from approximately 57 patients were sequenced, collected from several sites on the surgical specimen and at postoperative endoscopy. Neoterminal ileum biopsies obtained at postoperative colonoscopy were designated as M6 samples. The study was conducted in parallel with a multicentre cohort built to find predictors of early endoscopic recurrence after ileocolonic resection. Every patient underwent surgery because of a complication, which was stricturing disease in approximately 61% and penetrating disease in approximately 40%. Broad study findings and their caveats: Endoscopic recurrence was linked to a higher percentage of high-frequency clones at surgery, and recurrence occurred in every patient whose clonality exceeded 26.8% (18/57). A significantly higher proportion of clonal expansions was observed in active smokers at surgery than in non-smokers (roughly 24% vs 19%, p=0.02). Mucosal CD4 and CD8 T cells were sorted and sequenced only in a subgroup of patients, whose size was not stated. Compared with CD4 T cells, sorted CD8 T cells held more high-frequency clones, which suggests that the mucosal expansions were mostly CD8. Postoperative endoscopy was performed at varying times within the first year after surgery, with a median delay of roughly 6.3 months.

Concerning this clone itself: Its antigen is unknown. No much larger clone exists at a distance of one base, and base qualities are not known.

Per the publication, the time point label means: neoterminal ileum biopsy at postoperative endoscopy, about 6 months after surgery. To be eligible, patients had to be adults with ileal or ileocolonic Crohn's disease and an indication for ileocolonic resection. Before DNA extraction, whole ileal mucosal biopsies were kept frozen at -80 degrees C. A TRizol-based method was used to extract genomic DNA from the frozen whole biopsies, and the DNA was quantified with a NanoDrop 2000 spectrophotometer. V and J are trimmed by 7 bases and 7 bases, and the gene matches miss 10 bases of the junction. From cysteine to phenylalanine, the CDR3 is 14 amino acids long. The only DNA kept is the CDR3, 42 bases in frame from the first base. The germline V gene sets CDR1 to SNHLY and CDR2 to FYNNEI. For commercial TCRB immunosequencing, around 500 nanograms of biopsy DNA were submitted for each sample. A two-step, amplification bias-controlled multiplex PCR was used by Adaptive Biotechnology to amplify CDR3 regions from genomic DNA. The first PCR used primers for every V and J gene segment; the second PCR added barcodes and Illumina adapters. CDR3 libraries were sequenced on an Illumina instrument. As for the original processing: The analysis used both the pipelines supplied by the vendor and custom analysis of the raw data in R/Bioconductor with R version 3.3.0. Clonality, ranging from 0 to 1, was calculated as the inverse of the normalised Shannon entropy of all productive clones. High-frequency clones were defined as the repertoire share of the top 100 clones, retaining only clones passing a 95% confidence test. Overlap between samples was measured with the Morisita-Horn index, while repertoire diversity was measured with the Simpson index. TCRdb took this table from immuneACCESS and kept in-frame rearrangements with V and J called. Such tables lack part of the clones; where checked against another copy, unresolved V genes explain under half of the gap, and the rest is unexplained. That table is the source of V, J and clone size, and D and trimming were worked out from the DNA. The sample table records 13,000 or so clones; around 80% of these occur just once. The top ten hold about a sixth of the sample.

The sequence derives from an adult with Crohn's disease. The chain is assembled from TRBV2 and TRBJ2-7; 10 of the junction bases match TRBD1. The sequenced sample consisted of ileal tissue. The CDR3 sequence is CASTIFDRGHEQYF. The bases are TGTGCCAGCACTATTTTCGACAGGGGGCATGAGCAGTACTTC.